Listed below are T cell receptor beta chains from one sample, sequenced in a study of Graves' ophthalmopathy and Graves' hyperthyroidism. TCRdb analysed the multiplex PCR reads with MiXCR anew, one entry per CDR3 protein. The table lists over a million distinct CDR3 sequences, 35% to 40% of them singletons. The sample was peripheral blood or thyroid tissue (not recorded which). These TCRs come from an adult man with Graves' hyperthyroidism. The CDR3 runs from the conserved cysteine through the conserved F or W.

cdr3_aa: CASSARRAAGSTIYF
v_call: TRBV10-1

cdr3_aa: CAIRDSLTEAFF
v_call: TRBV10-3

cdr3_aa: CASSLLRGSNQPQHF
v_call: TRBV7-2

cdr3_aa: CASSPESGTGGSEAFF
v_call: TRBV4-3

cdr3_aa: CASSSTSEETQYF
v_call: TRBV5-1

cdr3_aa: CASSSASSGQTYEQYF
v_call: TRBV11-2

cdr3_aa: CASSRGSGQRETQYF
v_call: TRBV2

cdr3_aa: CAGSLPVTTEAFF
v_call: TRBV11-2

cdr3_aa: CASSLASNYGYTF
v_call: TRBV7-9

cdr3_aa: CAINRNDLEGYTF
v_call: TRBV10-3

cdr3_aa: CATRTPYTYEQYF
v_call: TRBV15

cdr3_aa: CASSSTPNQTQHF
v_call: TRBV7-2

cdr3_aa: CASNPGGTQETQYF
v_call: TRBV6-6

cdr3_aa: CASRLGTLNEKLFF
v_call: TRBV28

cdr3_aa: CASSTRGYSYGYTF
v_call: TRBV5-1

cdr3_aa: CASSLGAEGRLFQPQHF
v_call: TRBV7-8

cdr3_aa: CARKDPGRSTLKDEAFF
v_call: TRBV2

cdr3_aa: CASSIRFGNEHTGELFF
v_call: TRBV19

cdr3_aa: CASSSMGSGRRNEQYF
v_call: TRBV7-2

cdr3_aa: CASSSAGYSNQPQHF
v_call: TRBV19

cdr3_aa: CASSYSIGAVEAFF
v_call: TRBV6-2/TRBV6-3

cdr3_aa: CASSQSGHSSYEQYF
v_call: TRBV19

cdr3_aa: CASSRTGGPEKLFF
v_call: TRBV7-9

cdr3_aa: CASSGQGPSRLFF
v_call: TRBV25-1

cdr3_aa: CATSPQTPGTGWGTQYF
v_call: TRBV7-9

cdr3_aa: CASSFGGTSGRPHSGANVLTF
v_call: TRBV7-9

cdr3_aa: CASSLKETGVIQPQHF
v_call: TRBV7-7

cdr3_aa: CSYRQGAPEQYF
v_call: TRBV29-1

cdr3_aa: CASSEPGLAGGNEQFF
v_call: TRBV10-2

cdr3_aa: CASSVASSGNTMYF
v_call: TRBV9

cdr3_aa: CASSPMPQHTGELFF
v_call: TRBV7-8

cdr3_aa: CASSTQSGVGYTF
v_call: TRBV11-2

cdr3_aa: CASSQIDSPLHF
v_call: TRBV4-1

cdr3_aa: CASSWTGGNNEQYF
v_call: TRBV5-6

cdr3_aa: CASSLSGGENTIYF
v_call: TRBV5-1

cdr3_aa: CASSQDQQYF
v_call: TRBV4-3